The present entry profiles one T cell receptor beta chain with its context. This record belongs to a study of control samples from healthy donors and cancer patients. Clones were read by immunoSEQ multiplex PCR, and TCRdb kept only the in-frame ones, dropping some. The sample has more than 50,000 clones; around 90% are singletons. The CDR3 consists of 11 residues. Looked up from germline, CDR1 is MDHEN and CDR2 is SYDVKM. Trimming cost V 6 bases and J 1 base, with 3 bases left between them. The sample was blood. The genes are TRBV28 and TRBJ1-1; D unclear. This sequence was found in a man aged 50-60 years in good health. The CDR3 here is CASRSNTEAFF. As DNA, the CDR3 is TGTGCCAGCAGATCGAACACTGAAGCTTTCTTT.